A single sample gave rise to the 9 T cell receptor beta chains below, sequenced in a study of cytomegalovirus exposure and HLA in healthy donors. Use of 60 Vbeta and 13 Jbeta primers characterized the PCR. Sequenced by immunoSEQ multiplex PCR; TCRdb stores in-frame clones only, minus some. The sample includes about 99,000 clones, around 80% of them seen just once. Sequencing input: PBMCs. These receptors came from a middle-aged woman in good health and CMV-seronegative.

The chain recombines TRBV28 with TRBJ1-5; TRBD1 matches at 11 bases. The CDR3 loop spans 14 amino acids. Germline values: CDR1 MDHEN, CDR2 SYDVKM. The V and J ends lost 7 bases and 4 bases, in that order; junction bases with no gene match: 3. The CDR3 reads CASTRDRGNQPQHF. CDR3 DNA: TGTGCCAGCACCCGGGACAGGGGGAATCAGCCCCAGCATTTT.

The chain has TRBV5-1 and TRBJ2-1; the D gene is possibly TRBD1 (6 bases). Looked up from germline, CDR1 is SGHRS and CDR2 is YFSETQ. The V gene lost 2 bases and the J gene lost 3 bases, with 18 bases spanning the gap. The CDR3 is made up of 17 amino acids. The CDR3 DNA reads TGCGCCAGCAGCTTAGGGGTATCGGCGGACAGCTACAATGAGCAGTTCTTC. The encoded protein is CASSLGVSADSYNEQFF.

The chain has TRBV15 and TRBJ1-4; TRBD1 is a possible D gene (6 bases). V was clipped by 1 base and J by 7 bases, with 19 bases between them. Germline CDR1 and CDR2: LNHNV and YYDKDF (reference sequence). The CDR3 is made up of 17 amino acids. The CDR3 nucleotides are TGTGCCACCAGCAGAGCTGAGGCCAGGGGTTACGGTGAAAAACTGTTTTTT. Residues: CATSRAEARGYGEKLFF.

CDR3 DNA: TGCGCCAGCAGCCGGGGGAACACCGGGGAGCTGTTTTTT. The encoded protein is CASSRGNTGELFF. The V gene is TRBV5-1, the J gene TRBJ2-2, with TRBD2 as a possible D gene (5 bases). CDR3 length equals 13 residues. CDR1 SGHRS and CDR2 YFSETQ come from the germline V gene. V dropped 4 bases and J dropped 1 base, with 5 bases sitting between them.

The rearrangement links TRBV4-1 to TRBJ1-5; no firm D call. The germline V gene has CDR1 MGHRA and CDR2 YSYEKL. CDR3 length equals 16 residues. With 0 bases removed from V and 4 bases from J, the gap between germline ends came to 13 bases. CDR3 protein: CASSQDWARRNQPQHF. The CDR3 DNA follows: TGCGCCAGCAGCCAAGATTGGGCCCGCCGGAATCAGCCCCAGCATTTT.

Concerning this clone: The same CDR3 can be traced to other DNA sequences in this sample. The chain carries TRBV27 and TRBJ2-3; a possible D gene is TRBD2 (5 bases). The CDR3 consists of 17 residues. Germline V CDR1 and CDR2: MNHEY, SMNVEV (reference sequence). V was cut by 6 bases and J by 4 bases, with 23 bases left in between. CDR3 sequence (DNA): TGTGCCAGCAGATTCGGTTCGGGAAAAGTTAGGCCAGATACGCAGTATTTT. It translates to CASRFGSGKVRPDTQYF.

V is TRBV27 and J is TRBJ1-3, with 11 bases that match TRBD1. This CDR3 comprises 16 residues. J was trimmed by 2 bases and V by 4 bases; bases with no gene match: 4. Germline V gives CDR1 MNHEY, CDR2 SMNVEV (reference sequence). The CDR3 DNA reads TGTGCCAGCAGTTCCTTGGACAGGGGGCCTGGAAACACCATATATTTT. It is translated as CASSSLDRGPGNTIYF.

V and J are TRBV14 and TRBJ1-1; D possibly corresponds to TRBD1 (6 bases). The V gene lost 3 bases and the J gene lost 5 bases, with 13 bases spanning the gap. The CDR3 spans 14 residues. Looked up from germline, CDR1 is SGHDN and CDR2 is FVKESK. The CDR3 reads CASSHLQGLTEAFF. The CDR3 DNA follows: TGTGCCAGCAGCCATCTGCAGGGGTTGACTGAAGCTTTCTTT.

V is TRBV4-1 and J is TRBJ1-2; unclear D gene. Germline lookup yields CDR1 MGHRA and CDR2 YSYEKL. The CDR3 covers 14 residues. Trimming took 0 bases from V and 5 from J, leaving 10 bases between them. The CDR3 spells CASSQDQQKYGYTF. The CDR3 region has the DNA TGCGCCAGCAGCCAAGATCAACAGAAGTATGGCTACACCTTC.